Reported below is one T cell receptor (beta chain). This clonotype was counted many times. Its antigen is still unknown. Base qualities are not at hand, and no much larger clone is one base apart. This sample was taken from a study of T cells in Graves' hyperthyroidism and ophthalmopathy (dated by TCRdb to about 2019). Broadly, across the study: Peripheral blood samples were taken at the time of initial diagnosis, prior to any treatment. A discovery cohort of roughly 100 patients, about 43 with Graves' ophthalmopathy and roughly 59 with stable Graves' hyperthyroidism, was used to find distinguishing TCR V-J signatures. Whether ophthalmopathy could be predicted prospectively was tested in an independent validation cohort made up of 18 to 20 hyperthyroidism patients plus 17 patients who later progressed to ophthalmopathy. The approximately 95 discovery patients were divided at random into training and test sets in a 7:3 ratio. In several Graves' hyperthyroidism patients, the study also compared T-cell repertoires from thyroid tissue with T-cell repertoires from blood. After sampling, hyperthyroidism patients received methimazole starting at 30 mg daily, and ophthalmopathy patients received high-dose intravenous methylprednisolone. The paper describes TCR Vbeta CDR3 sequencing of 130 to 150 peripheral blood samples, made up of 43 ophthalmopathy patients, 70 to 75 hyperthyroidism patients and around 17 progressor patients.

The TCR beta CDR3 regions were amplified from RNA transcripts. The first round of RT-PCR for the TCR CDR3 was performed with the HTBI primer set and the Qiagen OneStep RT-PCR kit. A second multiplex PCR round built the libraries, followed by size selection and purification. Libraries were sequenced paired-end with 100 bp reads on an Illumina HiSeq2000. The paper's processing steps were these. SOAPnuke was used to process the raw data, throwing out any read that contained adapters or uncalled bases, had a mean Phred below 15, or lacked an exact constant-primer or identifier match. High-quality paired reads were merged using COPE v1.2.5, and each unique nucleotide sequence was defined as a clonotype. MiTCR v1.1 was used to align the clonotypes against IMGT TRBV, TRBD and TRBJ reference segments. Only V-J combinations with frequency above 0.0001, covering roughly 99% of repertoires, were analysed. The TCS score was defined as F50 (clonal expansion) divided by E x V (chaos), with BLOSUM62-based TCRdist calculated between CDR3 peptides within each V-J. Welch's t-statistics and random forest reduced around 550 V-J features to around 14, which were used in a naive Bayes classifier (R e1071). Clones were called with MiXCR by TCRdb after fastp trimmed the public reads at Q25, and only in-frame beta chains were retained. Entries are consolidated by CDR3 protein sequence, retaining the most common genes and DNA. What appears here as the V and J calls and clone size reflects TCRdb's work, not the paper's. This sample lists around 250,000 distinct CDR3 sequences; 14% to 15% were detected once. Together, the top ten hold about an eighth of the sample.

What the study reported, not specific to this receptor: A 13 V-J signature model separated ophthalmopathy from stable hyperthyroidism, with 87.88% sensitivity and roughly 84% specificity in cross-validation and 80%/75% in testing. Most expanded thyroid clonotypes (frequency above 0.001) were also found in blood, which suggests that blood repertoires may mirror thyroid immune responses. In validation, the model predicted progression to ophthalmopathy with 65% to 71% sensitivity and approximately 78% specificity, a median of around six months before onset. Sample size was not statistically predetermined, and blinding of investigators to group allocation was not performed.

Hyperthyroidism patients were newly diagnosed, had a disease duration of under 2 months, and were aged 18 to 65 years. The study excluded patients with uncontrolled infections, other autoimmune diseases, pregnancy or lactation. Diagnoses relied on clinical symptoms, serum thyroxine and TRAb, thyroid ultrasound and orbital computed tomography. For progressor patients, blood was drawn at the first diagnosis of hyperthyroidism, before any ophthalmopathy symptoms had appeared. PBMCs were separated from under 12 ml of fresh peripheral blood using Ficoll-Paque density gradient centrifugation. Progressor patients were initially diagnosed with Graves' hyperthyroidism and developed ophthalmopathy during follow-up. Trizol reagent was used to extract total RNA, and RNA quality was then checked on an Agilent 2100 Bioanalyzer. Material: blood. The source of this sequence is a woman aged 40 to 50 with Graves' hyperthyroidism that later progressed to Graves' ophthalmopathy.

In nucleotide form, the sequence is TGCGCCAGTTCCCCCGGGACAGGGGGCACAGATACGCAGTATTTT. The encoded protein is CASSPGTGGTDTQYF. This chain joins TRBV10-2 to TRBJ2-3; 10 bases in the middle match TRBD1. The CDR3 runs 15 amino acids, cysteine and phenylalanine included. CDR3 DNA only is kept here, 45 bases in frame from base 1. The V end gives up 9 bases and the J end 1 base, leaving 7 bases in the junction not matched to a gene. From a lookup of the germline V gene, CDR1 and CDR2 are WSHSY and SAAADI.